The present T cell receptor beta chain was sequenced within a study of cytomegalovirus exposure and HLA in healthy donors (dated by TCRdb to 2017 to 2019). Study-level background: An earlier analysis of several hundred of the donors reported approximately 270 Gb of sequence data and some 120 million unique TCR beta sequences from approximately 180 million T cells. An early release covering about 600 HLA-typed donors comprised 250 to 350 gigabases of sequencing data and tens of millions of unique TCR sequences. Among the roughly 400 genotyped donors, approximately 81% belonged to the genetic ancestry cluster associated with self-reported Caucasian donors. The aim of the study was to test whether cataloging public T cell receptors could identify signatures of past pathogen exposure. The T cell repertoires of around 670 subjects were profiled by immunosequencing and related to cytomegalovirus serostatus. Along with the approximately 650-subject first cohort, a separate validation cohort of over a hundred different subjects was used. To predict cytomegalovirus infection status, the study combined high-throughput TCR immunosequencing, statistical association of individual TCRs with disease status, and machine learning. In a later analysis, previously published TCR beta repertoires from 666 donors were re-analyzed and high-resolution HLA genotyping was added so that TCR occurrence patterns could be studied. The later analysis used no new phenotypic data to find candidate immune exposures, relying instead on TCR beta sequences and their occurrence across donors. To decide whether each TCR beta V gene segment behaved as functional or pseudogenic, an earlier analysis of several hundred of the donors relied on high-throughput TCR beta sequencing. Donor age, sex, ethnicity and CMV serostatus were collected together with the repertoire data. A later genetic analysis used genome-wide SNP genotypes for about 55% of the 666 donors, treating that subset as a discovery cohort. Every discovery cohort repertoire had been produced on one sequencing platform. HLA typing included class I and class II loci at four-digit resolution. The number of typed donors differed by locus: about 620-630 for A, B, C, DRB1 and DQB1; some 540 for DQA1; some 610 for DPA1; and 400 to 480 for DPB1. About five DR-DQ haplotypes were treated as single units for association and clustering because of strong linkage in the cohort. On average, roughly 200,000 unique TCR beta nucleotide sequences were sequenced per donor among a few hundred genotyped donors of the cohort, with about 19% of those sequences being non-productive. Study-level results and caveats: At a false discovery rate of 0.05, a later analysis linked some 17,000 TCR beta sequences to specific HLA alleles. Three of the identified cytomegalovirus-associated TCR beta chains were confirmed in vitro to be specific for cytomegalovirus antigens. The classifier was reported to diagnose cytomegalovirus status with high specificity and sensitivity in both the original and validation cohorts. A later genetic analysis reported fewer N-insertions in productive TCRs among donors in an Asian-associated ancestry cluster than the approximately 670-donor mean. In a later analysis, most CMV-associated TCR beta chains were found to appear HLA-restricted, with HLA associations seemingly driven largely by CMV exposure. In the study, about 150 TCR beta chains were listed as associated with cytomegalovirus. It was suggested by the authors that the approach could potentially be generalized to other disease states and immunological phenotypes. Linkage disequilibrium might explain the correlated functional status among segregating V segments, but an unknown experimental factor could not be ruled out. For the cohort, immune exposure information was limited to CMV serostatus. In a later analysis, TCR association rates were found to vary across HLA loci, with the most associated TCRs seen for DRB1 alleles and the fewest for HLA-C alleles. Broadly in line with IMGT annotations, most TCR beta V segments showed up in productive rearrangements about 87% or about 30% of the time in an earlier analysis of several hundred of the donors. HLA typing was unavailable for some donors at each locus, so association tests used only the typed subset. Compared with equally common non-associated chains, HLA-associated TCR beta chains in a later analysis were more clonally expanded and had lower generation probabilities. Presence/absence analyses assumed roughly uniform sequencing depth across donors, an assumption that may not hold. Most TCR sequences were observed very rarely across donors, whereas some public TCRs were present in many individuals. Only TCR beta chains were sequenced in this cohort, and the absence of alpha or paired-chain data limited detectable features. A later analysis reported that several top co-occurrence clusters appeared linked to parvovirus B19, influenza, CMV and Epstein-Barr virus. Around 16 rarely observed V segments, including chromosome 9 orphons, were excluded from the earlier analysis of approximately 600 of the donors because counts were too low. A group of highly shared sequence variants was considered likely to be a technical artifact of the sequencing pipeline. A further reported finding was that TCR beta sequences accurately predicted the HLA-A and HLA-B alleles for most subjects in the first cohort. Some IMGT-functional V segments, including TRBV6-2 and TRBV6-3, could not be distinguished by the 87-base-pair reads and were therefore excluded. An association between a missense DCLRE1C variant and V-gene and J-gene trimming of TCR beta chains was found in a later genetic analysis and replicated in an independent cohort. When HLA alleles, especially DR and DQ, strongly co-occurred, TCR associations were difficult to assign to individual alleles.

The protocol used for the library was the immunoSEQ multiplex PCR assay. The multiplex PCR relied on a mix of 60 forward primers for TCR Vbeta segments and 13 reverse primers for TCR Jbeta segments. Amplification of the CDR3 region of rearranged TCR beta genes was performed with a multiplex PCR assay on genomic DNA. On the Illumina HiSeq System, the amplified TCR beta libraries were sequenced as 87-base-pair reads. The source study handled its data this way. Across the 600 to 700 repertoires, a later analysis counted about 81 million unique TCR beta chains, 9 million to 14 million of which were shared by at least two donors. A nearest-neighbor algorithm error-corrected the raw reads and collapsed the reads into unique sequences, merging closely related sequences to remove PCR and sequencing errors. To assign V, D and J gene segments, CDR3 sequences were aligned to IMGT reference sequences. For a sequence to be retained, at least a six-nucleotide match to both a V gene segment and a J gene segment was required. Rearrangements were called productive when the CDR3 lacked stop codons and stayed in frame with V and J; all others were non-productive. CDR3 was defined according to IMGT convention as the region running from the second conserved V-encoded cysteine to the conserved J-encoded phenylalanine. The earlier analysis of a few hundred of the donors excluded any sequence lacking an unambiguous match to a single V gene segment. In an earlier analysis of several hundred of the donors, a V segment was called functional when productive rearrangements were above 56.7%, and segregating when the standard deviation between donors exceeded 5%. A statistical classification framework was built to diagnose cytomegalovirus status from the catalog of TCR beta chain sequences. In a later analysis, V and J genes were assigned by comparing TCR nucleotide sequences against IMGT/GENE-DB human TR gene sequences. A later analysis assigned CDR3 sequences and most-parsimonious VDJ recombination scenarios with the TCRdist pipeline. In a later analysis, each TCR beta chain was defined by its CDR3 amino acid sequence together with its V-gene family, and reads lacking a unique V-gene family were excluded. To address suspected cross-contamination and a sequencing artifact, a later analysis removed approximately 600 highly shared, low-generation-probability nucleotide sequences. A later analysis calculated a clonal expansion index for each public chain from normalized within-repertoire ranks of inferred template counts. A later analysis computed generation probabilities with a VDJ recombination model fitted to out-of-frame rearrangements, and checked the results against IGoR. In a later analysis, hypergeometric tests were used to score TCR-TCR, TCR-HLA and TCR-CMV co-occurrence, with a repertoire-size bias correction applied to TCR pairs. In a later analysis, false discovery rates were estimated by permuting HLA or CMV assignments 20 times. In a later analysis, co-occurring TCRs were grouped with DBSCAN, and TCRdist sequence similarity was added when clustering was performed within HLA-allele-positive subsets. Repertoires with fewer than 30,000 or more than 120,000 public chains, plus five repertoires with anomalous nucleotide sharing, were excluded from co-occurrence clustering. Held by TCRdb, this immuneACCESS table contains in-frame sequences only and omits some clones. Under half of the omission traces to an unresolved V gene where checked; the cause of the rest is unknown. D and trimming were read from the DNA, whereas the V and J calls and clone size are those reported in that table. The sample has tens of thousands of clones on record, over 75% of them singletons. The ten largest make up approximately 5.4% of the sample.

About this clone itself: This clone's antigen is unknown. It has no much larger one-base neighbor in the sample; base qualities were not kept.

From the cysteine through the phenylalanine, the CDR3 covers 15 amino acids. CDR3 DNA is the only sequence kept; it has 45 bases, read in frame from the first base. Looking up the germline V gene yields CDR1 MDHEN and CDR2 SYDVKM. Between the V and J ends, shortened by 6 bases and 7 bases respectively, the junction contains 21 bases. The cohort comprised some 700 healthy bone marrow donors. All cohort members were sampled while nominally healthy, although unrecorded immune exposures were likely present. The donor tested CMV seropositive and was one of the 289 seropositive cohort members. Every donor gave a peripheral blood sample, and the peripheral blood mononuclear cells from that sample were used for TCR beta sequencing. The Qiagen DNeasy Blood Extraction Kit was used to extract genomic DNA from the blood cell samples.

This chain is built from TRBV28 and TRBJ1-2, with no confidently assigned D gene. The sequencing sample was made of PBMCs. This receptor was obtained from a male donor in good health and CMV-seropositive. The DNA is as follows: TGTGCCAGCAGATACGAGGGTTCCCGTTTGAGTGGCTACACCTTC. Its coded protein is CASRYEGSRLSGYTF.